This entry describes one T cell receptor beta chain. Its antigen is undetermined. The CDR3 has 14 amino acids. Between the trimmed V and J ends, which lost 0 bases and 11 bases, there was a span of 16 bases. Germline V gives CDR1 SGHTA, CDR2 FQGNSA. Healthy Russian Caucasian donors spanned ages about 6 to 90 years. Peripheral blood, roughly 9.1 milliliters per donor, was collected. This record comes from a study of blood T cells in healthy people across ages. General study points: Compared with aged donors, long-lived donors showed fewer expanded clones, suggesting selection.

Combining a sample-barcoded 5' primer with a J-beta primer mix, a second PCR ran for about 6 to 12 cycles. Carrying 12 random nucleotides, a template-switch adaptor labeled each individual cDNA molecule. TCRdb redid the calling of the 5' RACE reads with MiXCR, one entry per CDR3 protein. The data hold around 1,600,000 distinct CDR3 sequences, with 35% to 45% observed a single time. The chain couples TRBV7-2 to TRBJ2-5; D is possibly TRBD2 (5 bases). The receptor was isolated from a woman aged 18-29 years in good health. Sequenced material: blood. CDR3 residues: CASSLARPADEQYF. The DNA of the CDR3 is TGTGCCAGCAGCTTAGCGCGGCCAGCGGATGAGCAGTACTTC.